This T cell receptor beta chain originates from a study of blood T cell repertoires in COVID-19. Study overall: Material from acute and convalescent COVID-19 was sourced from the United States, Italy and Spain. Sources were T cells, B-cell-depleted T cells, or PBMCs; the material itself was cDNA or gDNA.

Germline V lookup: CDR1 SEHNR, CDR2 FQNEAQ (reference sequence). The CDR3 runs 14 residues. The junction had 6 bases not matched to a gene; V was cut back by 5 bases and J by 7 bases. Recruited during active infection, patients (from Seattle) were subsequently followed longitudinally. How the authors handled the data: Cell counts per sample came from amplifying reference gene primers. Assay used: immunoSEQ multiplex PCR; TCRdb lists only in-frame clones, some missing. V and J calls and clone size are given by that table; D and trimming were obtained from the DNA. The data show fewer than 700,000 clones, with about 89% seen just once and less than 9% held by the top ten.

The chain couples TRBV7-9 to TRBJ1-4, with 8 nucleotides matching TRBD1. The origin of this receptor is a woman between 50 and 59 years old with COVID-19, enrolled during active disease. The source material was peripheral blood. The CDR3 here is CASSIGQGGEKLFF. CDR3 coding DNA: TGTGCCAGCAGCATCGGACAGGGAGGTGAAAAACTGTTTTTT.